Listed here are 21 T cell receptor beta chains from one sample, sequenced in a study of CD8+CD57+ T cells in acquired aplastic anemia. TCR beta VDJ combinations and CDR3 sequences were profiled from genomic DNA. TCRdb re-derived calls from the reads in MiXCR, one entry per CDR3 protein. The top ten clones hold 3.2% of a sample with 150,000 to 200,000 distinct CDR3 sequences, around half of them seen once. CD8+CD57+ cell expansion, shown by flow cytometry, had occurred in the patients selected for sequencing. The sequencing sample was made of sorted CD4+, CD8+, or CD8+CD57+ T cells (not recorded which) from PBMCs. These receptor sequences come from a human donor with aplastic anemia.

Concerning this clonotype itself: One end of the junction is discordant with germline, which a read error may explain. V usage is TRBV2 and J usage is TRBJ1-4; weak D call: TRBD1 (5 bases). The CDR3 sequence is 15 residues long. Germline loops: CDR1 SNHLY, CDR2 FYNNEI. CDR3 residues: CARSETGGLGEKLFF. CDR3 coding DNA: TGTGCCCGCAGTGAAACAGGCGGGTTGGGTGAAAAACTGTTTTTT.

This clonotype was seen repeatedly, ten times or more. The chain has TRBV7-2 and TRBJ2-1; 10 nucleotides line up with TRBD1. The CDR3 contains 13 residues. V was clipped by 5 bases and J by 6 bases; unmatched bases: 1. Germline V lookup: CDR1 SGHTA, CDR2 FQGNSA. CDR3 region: CASSGQGGNEQFF. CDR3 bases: TGTGCCAGCAGCGGACAGGGGGGCAATGAGCAGTTCTTC.

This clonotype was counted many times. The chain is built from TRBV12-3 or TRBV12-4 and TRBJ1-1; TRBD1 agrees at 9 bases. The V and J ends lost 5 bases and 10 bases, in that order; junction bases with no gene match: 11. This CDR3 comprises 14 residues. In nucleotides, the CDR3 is TGTGCCAGCAGTCCCCAAGACAGGGGGTTCTTAGCTTTCTTT. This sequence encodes CASSPQDRGFLAFF.

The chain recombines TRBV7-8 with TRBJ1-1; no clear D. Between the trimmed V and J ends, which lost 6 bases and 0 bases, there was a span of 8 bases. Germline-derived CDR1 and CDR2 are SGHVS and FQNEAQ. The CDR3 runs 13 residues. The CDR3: CASRPTVNTEAFF. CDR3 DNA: TGTGCCAGCAGGCCTACAGTGAACACTGAAGCTTTCTTT.

CDR3 in amino acids: CASSLGGDRYTIYF. The CDR3, as DNA: TGTGCCAGCAGTTTAGGAGGGGACAGGTACACCATATATTTT. V gene TRBV12-3 or TRBV12-4 combines with J gene TRBJ1-3, with TRBD1 matching over 8 bases. There are 14 residues in the CDR3. V lost 1 base to trimming and J lost 8 bases; unmatched junction nucleotides: 4.

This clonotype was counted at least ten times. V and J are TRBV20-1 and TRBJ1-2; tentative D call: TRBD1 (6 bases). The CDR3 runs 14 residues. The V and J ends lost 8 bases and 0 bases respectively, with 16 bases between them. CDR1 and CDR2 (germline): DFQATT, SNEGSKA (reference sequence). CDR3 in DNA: TGCAGTCTCCCTGGGGGGGGCCCTAACTATGGCTACACCTTC. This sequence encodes CSLPGGGPNYGYTF.

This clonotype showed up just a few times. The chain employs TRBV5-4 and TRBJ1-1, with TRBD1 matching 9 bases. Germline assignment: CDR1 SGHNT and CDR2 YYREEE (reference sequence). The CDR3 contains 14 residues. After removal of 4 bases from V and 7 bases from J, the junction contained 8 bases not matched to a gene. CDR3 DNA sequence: TGTGCCAGCAGCCCTCAGGGACAGGGCTTTGAAGCTTTCTTT. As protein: CASSPQGQGFEAFF.

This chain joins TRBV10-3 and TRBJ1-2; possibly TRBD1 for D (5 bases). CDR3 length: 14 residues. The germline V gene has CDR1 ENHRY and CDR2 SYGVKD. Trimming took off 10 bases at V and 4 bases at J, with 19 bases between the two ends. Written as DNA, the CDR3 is TGTGCCAGCGACCGGGACGGCAATTTCTATGGCTACACCTTC. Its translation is CASDRDGNFYGYTF.

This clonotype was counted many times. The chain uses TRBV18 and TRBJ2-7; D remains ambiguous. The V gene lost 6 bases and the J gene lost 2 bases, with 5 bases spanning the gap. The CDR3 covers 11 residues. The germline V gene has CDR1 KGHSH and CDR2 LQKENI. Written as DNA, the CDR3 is TGTGCCAGCTCGACGACCTACGAGCAGTACTTC. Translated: CASSTTYEQYF.

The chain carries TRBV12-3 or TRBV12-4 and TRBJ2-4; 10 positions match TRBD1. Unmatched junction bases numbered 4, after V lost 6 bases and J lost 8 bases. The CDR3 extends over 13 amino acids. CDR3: CASRGQGKDIQYF. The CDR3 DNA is TGTGCCAGCAGGGGACAGGGGAAGGACATTCAGTACTTC.

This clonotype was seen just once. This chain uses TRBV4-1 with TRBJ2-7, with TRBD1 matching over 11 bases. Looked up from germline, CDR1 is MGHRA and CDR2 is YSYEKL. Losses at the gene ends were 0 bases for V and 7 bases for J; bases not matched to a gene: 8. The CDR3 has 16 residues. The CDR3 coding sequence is TGCGCCAGCAGCCAAGATCCCGGACAGGGGGCGAGGGAGCAGTACTTC. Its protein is CASSQDPGQGAREQYF.

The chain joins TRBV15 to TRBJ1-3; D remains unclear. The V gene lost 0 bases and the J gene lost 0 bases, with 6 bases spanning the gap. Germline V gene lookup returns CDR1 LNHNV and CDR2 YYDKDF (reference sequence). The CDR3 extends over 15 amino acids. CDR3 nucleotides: TGTGCCACCAGCAGAGAACGCAACTCTGGAAACACCATATATTTT. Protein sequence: CATSRERNSGNTIYF.

CDR3 DNA: TGTGCCACCAGGTCTAGCGAGGACACCGGGGAGCTGTTTTTT. Translated: CATRSSEDTGELFF. The V call is TRBV24-1, the J call TRBJ2-2, with a possible D match to TRBD2 (6 bases). Germline CDR1 reads KGHDR; CDR2 reads SFDVKD. V dropped 7 bases and J dropped 3 bases, with 11 bases sitting between them. The length of the CDR3 is 14 residues.

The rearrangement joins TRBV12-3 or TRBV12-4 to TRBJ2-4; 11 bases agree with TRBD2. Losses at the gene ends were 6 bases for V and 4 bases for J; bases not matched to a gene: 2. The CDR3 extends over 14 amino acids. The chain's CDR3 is CASSASGGKNIQYF. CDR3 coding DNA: TGTGCCAGCAGCGCTAGCGGGGGGAAAAACATTCAGTACTTC.

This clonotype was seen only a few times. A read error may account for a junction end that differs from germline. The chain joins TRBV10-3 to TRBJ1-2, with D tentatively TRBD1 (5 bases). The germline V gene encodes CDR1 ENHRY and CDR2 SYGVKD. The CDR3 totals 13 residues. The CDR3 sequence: CASSEAGGYGYTF. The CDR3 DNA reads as TGTGCCAGCAGTGAAGCTGGGGGGTATGGCTACACCTTC.

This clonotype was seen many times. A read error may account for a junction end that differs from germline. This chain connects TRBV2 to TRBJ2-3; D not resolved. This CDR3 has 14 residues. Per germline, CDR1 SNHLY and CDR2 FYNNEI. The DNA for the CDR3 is TGTGCCGGCAGTGCCCCTCAAAACACAGATACGCAGTATTTT. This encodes CAGSAPQNTDTQYF.

CDR3 sequence: CASSLIPGREYEQYF. CDR3 nucleotide sequence: TGTGCCAGCAGCTTAATTCCAGGGAGGGAGTACGAGCAGTACTTC. The rearrangement links TRBV7-6 to TRBJ2-7; 7 nucleotides line up with TRBD2. The CDR3 has 15 amino acids. The V and J ends lost 2 bases and 4 bases, in that order; junction bases with no gene match: 8. The germline CDR1 and CDR2 sequences are SGHVS and FNYEAQ. The whole variable domain, remainder taken from reference TRBV7-6 and TRBJ2-7, is GAGVSQSPRYKVTKRGQDVALRCDPISGHVSLYWYRQALGQGPEFLTYFNYEAQQDKSGLPNDRFSAERPEGSISTLTIQRTEQRDSAMYRCASSLIPGREYEQYFGPGTRLTVT.

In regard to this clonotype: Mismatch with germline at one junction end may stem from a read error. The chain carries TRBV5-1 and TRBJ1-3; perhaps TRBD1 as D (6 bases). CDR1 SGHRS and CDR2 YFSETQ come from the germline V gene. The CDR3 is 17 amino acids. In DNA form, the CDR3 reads TGCGCCAGCAGCTGGGGGCATCAGCGGGGAACTGGAAACACCATATACTTT. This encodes CASSWGHQRGTGNTIYF.

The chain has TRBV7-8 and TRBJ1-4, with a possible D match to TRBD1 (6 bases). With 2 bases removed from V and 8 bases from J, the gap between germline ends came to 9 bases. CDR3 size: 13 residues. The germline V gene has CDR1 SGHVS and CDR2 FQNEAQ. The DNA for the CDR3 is TGTGCCAGCAGCTTAAGTGGACAGGAAAAACTGTTTTTT. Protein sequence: CASSLSGQEKLFF. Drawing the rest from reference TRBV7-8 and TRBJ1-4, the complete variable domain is GAGVSQSPRYKVAKRGQDVALRCDPISGHVSLFWYQQALGQGPEFLTYFQNEAQLDKSGLPSDRFFAERPEGSVSTLKIQRTQQEDSAVYLCASSLSGQEKLFFGSGTQLSVL.

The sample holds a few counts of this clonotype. CDR3 nucleotide sequence: TGTGCCAGCAGGGGTACAATCCCTCCCCCCTTTAACTATGGCTACACCTTC. Amino acids: CASRGTIPPPFNYGYTF. This rearrangement joins TRBV2 to TRBJ1-2; no clear D. This CDR3 has 17 amino acids. The ends were cut back, 6 bases at V and 1 base at J, with 21 bases in the middle. Germline-derived CDR1 and CDR2 are SNHLY and FYNNEI.

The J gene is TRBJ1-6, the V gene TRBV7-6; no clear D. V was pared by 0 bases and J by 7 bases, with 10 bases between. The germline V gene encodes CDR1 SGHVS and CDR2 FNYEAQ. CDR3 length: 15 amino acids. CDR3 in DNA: TGTGCCAGCAGCTTAGCGTTACAGTGGAATTCACCCCTCCACTTT. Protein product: CASSLALQWNSPLHF.